This T cell receptor beta chain was sequenced for a study of T cell responses to AZD1222 COVID-19 vaccine. Overall study results and limits: Regions 160-218 and 743-854 held dominance among vaccine-associated CD4 TCRs, which spanned spike. Baseline serology detected seropositivity in only six or seven AZD1222 recipients.

V was clipped by 5 bases and J by 2 bases, with 16 bases between them. CDR1 and CDR2 (germline): SQVTM, ANQGSEA. The CDR3 totals 14 residues. This clone was counted a single time. Its antigen is not identified. TCRdb's table, derived via immunoSEQ multiplex PCR, lists solely in-frame clones and lacks some. In the table there are around 170,000 clones, around nine tenths of which are singletons. Source: peripheral blood, taken 28 days after the second AZD1222 dose. V and J are TRBV29-1 and TRBJ2-7, with D possibly being TRBD1 or TRBD2 (6 bases each). The receptor was derived from an adult who received the AZD1222 COVID-19 vaccine. The CDR3 is CSVSWGAVTYEQYF. CDR3 bases: TGCAGCGTTAGTTGGGGGGCGGTTACCTACGAGCAGTACTTC.